Included here is one T cell receptor beta chain sequence, with context. The data are from a study of somatic mutations in cytotoxic T cells in rheumatoid arthritis. Data came from immunoSEQ multiplex PCR; TCRdb stores just in-frame clones and leaves some out. The sample records more than 20,000 clones, roughly 80% being singletons. This sequence was found in an adult with rheumatoid arthritis. Sequencing was done on a sample of CD8+ T cells sorted from blood.

The CDR3 loop reads CASSPKLAGGLDFYEQYF. For the CDR3, the DNA is TGTGCCAGCAGCCCCAAACTGGCGGGGGGGCTTGATTTCTACGAGCAGTACTTC. The V and J genes are TRBV4-2 and TRBJ2-7, with 9 positions matching TRBD2. V lost 4 bases and J lost 3; bases outside the gene matches: 16. This CDR3 region has 18 residues. Germline V CDR1 and CDR2: LGHNA, YNFKEQ.